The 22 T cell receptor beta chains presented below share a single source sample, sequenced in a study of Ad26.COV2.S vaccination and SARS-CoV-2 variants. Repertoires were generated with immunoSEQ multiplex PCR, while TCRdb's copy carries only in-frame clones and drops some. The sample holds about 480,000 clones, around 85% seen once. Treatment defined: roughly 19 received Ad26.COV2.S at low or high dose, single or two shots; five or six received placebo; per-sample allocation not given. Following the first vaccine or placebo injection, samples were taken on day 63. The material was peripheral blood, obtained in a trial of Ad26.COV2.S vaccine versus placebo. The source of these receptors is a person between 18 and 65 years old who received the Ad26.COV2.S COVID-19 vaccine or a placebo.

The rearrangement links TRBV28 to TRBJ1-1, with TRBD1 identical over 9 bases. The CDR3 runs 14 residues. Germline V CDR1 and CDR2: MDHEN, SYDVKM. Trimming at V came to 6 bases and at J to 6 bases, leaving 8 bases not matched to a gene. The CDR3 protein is CASSPGQGWSEAFF. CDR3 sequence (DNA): TGTGCCAGCAGCCCCGGACAGGGGTGGTCTGAAGCTTTCTTT.

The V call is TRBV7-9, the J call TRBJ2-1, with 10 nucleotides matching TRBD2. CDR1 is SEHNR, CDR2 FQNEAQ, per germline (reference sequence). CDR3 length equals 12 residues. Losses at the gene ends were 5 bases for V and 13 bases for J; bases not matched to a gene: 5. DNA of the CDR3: TGTGCCAGCAGCCCAAGGACTAGCGGCCAGTTCTTC. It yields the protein CASSPRTSGQFF.

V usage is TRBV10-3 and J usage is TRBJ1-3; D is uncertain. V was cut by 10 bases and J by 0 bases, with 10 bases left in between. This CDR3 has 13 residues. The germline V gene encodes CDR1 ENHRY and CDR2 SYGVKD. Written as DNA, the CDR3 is TGTGCCACCCAATTTTACTCTGGAAACACCATATATTTT. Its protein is CATQFYSGNTIYF.

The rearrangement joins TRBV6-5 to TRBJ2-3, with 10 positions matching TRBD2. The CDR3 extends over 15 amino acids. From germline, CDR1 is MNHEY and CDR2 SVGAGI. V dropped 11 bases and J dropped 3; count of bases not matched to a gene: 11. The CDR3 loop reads CACQPTSGMTDTQYF. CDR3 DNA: TGTGCCTGCCAGCCAACTAGCGGGATGACAGATACGCAGTATTTT.

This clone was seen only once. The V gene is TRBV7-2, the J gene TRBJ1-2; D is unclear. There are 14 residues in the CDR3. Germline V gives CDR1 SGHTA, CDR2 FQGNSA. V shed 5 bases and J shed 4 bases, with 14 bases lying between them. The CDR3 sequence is CASSQDGVTYGYTF. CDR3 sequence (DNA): TGTGCCAGCAGCCAAGACGGGGTTACCTATGGCTACACCTTC.

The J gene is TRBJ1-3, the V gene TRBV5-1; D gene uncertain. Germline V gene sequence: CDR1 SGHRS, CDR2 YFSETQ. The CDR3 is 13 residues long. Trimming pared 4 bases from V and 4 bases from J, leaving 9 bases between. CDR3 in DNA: TGCGCCAGCAGCCCGGCGCTGGGAAACACCATATATTTT. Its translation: CASSPALGNTIYF.

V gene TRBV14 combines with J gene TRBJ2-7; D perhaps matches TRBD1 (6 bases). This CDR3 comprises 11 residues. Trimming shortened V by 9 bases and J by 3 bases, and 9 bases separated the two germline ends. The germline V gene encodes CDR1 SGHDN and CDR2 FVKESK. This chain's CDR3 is CASGQIYEQYF. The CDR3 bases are TGTGCCAGTGGACAGATCTACGAGCAGTACTTC.

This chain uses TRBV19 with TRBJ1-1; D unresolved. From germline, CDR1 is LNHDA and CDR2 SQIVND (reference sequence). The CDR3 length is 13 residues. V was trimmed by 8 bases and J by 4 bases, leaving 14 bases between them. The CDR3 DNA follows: TGTGCCAGTTCTGCCGGGAGAGGCACTGAAGCTTTCTTT. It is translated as CASSAGRGTEAFF.

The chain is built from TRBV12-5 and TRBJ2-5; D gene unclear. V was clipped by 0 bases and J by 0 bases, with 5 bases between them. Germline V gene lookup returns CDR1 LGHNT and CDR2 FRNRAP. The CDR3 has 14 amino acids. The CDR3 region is CASGLVLHQETQYF. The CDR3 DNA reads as TGTGCTAGTGGTTTGGTATTACACCAAGAGACCCAGTACTTC.

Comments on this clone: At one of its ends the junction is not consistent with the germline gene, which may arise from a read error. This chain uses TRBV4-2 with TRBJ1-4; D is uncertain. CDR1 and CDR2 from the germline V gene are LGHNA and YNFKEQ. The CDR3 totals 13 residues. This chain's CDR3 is CASSQTTNEKLFF. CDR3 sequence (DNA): TGTGCCAGCAGCCAAACAACGAATGAAAAACTGTTTTTT.

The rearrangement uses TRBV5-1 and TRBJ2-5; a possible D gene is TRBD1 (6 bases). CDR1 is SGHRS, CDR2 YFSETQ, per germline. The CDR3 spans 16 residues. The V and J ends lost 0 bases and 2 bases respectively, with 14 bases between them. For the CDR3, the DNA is TGCGCCAGCAGCTTGGTATGGACAGCCCAACAAGAGACCCAGTACTTC. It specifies CASSLVWTAQQETQYF.

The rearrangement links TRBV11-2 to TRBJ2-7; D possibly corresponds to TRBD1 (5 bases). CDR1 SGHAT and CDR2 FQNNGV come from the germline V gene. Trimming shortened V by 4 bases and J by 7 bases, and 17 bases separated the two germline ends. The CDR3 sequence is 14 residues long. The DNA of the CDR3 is TGTGCCAGCAGCTCACTGGGGCTACCCTCGGAGCAGTACTTC. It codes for CASSSLGLPSEQYF.

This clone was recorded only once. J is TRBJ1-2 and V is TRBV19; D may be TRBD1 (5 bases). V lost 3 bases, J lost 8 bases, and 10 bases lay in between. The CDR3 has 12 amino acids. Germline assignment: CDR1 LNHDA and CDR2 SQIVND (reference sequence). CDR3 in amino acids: CASSIGTVGYTF. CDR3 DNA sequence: TGTGCCAGTAGTATCGGGACGGTCGGCTACACCTTC. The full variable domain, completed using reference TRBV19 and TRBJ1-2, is DGGITQSPKYLFRKEGQNVTLSCEQNLNHDAMYWYRQDPGQGLRLIYYSQIVNDFQKGDIAEGYSVSREKKESFPLTVTSAQKNPTAFYLCASSIGTVGYTFGSGTRLTVV.

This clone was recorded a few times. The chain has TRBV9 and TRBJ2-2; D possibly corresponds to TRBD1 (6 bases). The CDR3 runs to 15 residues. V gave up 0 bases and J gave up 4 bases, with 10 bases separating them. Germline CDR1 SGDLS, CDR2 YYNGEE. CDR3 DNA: TGTGCCAGCAGCGTAGGGGGACAAATCACCGGGGAGCTGTTTTTT. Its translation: CASSVGGQITGELFF.

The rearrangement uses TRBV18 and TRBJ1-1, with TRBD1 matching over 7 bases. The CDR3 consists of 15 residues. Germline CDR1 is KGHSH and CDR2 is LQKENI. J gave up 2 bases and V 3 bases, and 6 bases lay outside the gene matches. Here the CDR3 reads CASSPRDSLNTEAFF. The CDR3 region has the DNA TGTGCCAGCTCACCTCGGGACAGCCTAAACACTGAAGCTTTCTTT.

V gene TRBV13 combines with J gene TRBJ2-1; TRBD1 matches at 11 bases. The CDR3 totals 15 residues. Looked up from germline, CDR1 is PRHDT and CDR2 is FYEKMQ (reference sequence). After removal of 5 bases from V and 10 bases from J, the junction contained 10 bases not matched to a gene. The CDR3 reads CASSRRTGGLDEQFF. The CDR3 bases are TGTGCCAGCAGCCGAAGGACAGGGGGCTTAGACGAGCAGTTCTTC.

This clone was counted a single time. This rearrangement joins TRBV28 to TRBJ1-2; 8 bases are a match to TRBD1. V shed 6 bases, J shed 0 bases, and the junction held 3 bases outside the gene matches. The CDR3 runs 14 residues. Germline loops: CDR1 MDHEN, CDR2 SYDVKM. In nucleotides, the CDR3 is TGTGCCAGCAGGGCAGGGGGCACTAACTATGGCTACACCTTC. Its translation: CASRAGGTNYGYTF.

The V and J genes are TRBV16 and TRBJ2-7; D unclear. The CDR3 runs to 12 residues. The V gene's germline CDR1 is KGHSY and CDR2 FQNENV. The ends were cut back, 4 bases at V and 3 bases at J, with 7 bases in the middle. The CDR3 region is CASSPRVYEQYF. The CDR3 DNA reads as TGTGCCAGCAGCCCCCGGGTCTACGAGCAGTACTTC.

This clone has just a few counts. CDR3 loop: CASSSTPGQGTSLYF. Here the CDR3 DNA reads TGCGCCAGCAGTTCGACCCCGGGACAGGGGACCTCCCTGTACTTC. The chain combines TRBV5-1 with TRBJ2-7, with 10 bases matching TRBD1. The CDR3 loop spans 15 amino acids. Looked up from germline, CDR1 is SGHRS and CDR2 is YFSETQ. V dropped 5 bases and J dropped 12; count of bases not matched to a gene: 17.

DNA of the CDR3: TGTGCCAGCAGCTTGGCCCAGGGCCAAGAGACCCAGTACTTC. It is translated as CASSLAQGQETQYF. V usage is TRBV5-6 and J usage is TRBJ2-5, with D maybe TRBD1 (5 bases). V was clipped by 0 bases and J by 1 base, with 7 bases between them. Germline values: CDR1 SGHDT, CDR2 YYEEEE. The CDR3 extends over 14 amino acids. The entire variable domain, with the rest obtained from reference TRBV5-6 and TRBJ2-5, is as follows: DAGVTQSPTHLIKTRGQQVTLRCSPKSGHDTVSWYQQALGQGPQFIFQYYEEEERQRGNFPDRFSGHQFPNYSSELNVNALLLGDSALYLCASSLAQGQETQYFGPGTRLLVL.

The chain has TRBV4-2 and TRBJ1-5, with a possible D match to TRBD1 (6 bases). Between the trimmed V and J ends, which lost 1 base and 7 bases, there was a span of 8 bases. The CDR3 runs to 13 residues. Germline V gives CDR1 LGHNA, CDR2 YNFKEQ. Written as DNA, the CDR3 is TGTGCCAGCAGCCAAGGGACAGCACAGCCCCAGCATTTT. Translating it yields CASSQGTAQPQHF.

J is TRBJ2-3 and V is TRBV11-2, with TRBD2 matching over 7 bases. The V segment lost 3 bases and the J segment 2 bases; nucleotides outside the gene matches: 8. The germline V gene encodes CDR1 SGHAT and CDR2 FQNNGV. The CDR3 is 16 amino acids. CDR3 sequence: CASSFRASGSTDTQYF. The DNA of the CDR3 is TGTGCCAGCAGCTTCCGGGCTAGCGGATCCACAGATACGCAGTATTTT.